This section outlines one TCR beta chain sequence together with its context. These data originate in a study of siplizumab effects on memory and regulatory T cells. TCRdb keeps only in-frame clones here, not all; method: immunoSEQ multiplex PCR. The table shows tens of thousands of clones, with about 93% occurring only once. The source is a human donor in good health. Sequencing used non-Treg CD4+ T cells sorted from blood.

CDR3 protein: CASRPGAGRGNTEAFF. The CDR3 bases are TGTGCCAGCAGGCCCGGTGCGGGGCGCGGAAACACTGAAGCTTTCTTT. V usage is TRBV2 and J usage is TRBJ1-1, with TRBD1 as a possible D gene (5 bases). The length of the CDR3 is 16 residues. CDR1 and CDR2 from the germline V gene are SNHLY and FYNNEI. Trimming removed 6 bases from V and 2 bases from J, with 19 bases in between.